What follows are 32 T cell receptor beta chains derived from one specimen sequenced in a study of shared clonotypes between healthy human individuals. Sequenced by immunoSEQ multiplex PCR; TCRdb stores in-frame clones only, minus some. The sample consists of 2,100,000 or so clones, approximately 96% of them appearing once. Sequencing was performed on naive CD4+ T cells sorted from blood. Specified subset: CD45RA+ positively selected. The receptors shown here come from a man in his late teens or twenties in good health.

The genes are TRBV7-2 and TRBJ2-7; the D gene is possibly TRBD1 (6 bases). The germline V and J ends were trimmed by 6 bases and 7 bases, with 25 bases remaining between them. Germline CDR1 is SGHTA and CDR2 is FQGNSA. CDR3 size: 16 residues. CDR3 residues: CASSGDRTPLRVEQYF. The DNA of the CDR3 is TGTGCCAGCAGTGGCGACAGGACGCCCCTCCGGGTGGAGCAGTACTTC.

V is TRBV5-4 and J is TRBJ2-7; unclear D gene. The CDR3 contains 14 residues. Trimming took 1 base from V and 2 from J, leaving 10 bases between them. CDR1 SGHNT and CDR2 YYREEE come from the germline V gene (reference sequence). The chain's CDR3 is CASSLMGKTYEQYF. CDR3 sequence (DNA): TGTGCCAGCAGCTTGATGGGGAAGACCTACGAGCAGTACTTC.

The chain uses TRBV25-1 and TRBJ2-5; D gene uncertain. The CDR3 has 15 residues. Trimming removed 2 bases from V and 0 bases from J, with 10 bases in between. Germline lookup yields CDR1 MGHDK and CDR2 SYGVNS. This chain's CDR3 is CASSELATYQETQYF. DNA for the CDR3: TGTGCCAGCAGTGAACTCGCTACGTACCAAGAGACCCAGTACTTC.

This clone was observed once. V usage is TRBV9 and J usage is TRBJ2-1, with TRBD1 identical over 9 bases. J lost 1 base, V lost 6 bases, and 5 bases had no gene match. There are 15 residues in the CDR3. CDR1 SGDLS and CDR2 YYNGEE come from the germline V gene. CDR3 nucleotides: TGTGCCAGCACCCCAGGACAGGGGTCCTACAATGAGCAGTTCTTC. Protein sequence: CASTPGQGSYNEQFF.

The chain links TRBV2 to TRBJ1-5; no reliable D call. The germline gives CDR1 SNHLY, CDR2 FYNNEI. The germline V and J ends were trimmed by 7 bases and 0 bases, with 10 bases remaining between them. The CDR3 extends over 14 amino acids. CDR3 sequence: CASKGDYSNQPQHF. CDR3 DNA: TGTGCCAGCAAGGGTGACTATAGCAATCAGCCCCAGCATTTT.

The chain joins TRBV5-1 to TRBJ1-1; D gene uncertain. Germline V gene data show CDR1 as SGHRS and CDR2 as YFSETQ. CDR3 length: 13 residues. V shed 4 bases and J shed 1 base, with 8 bases lying between them. The CDR3 bases are TGCGCCAGCAGCACCAACAAGAACACTGAAGCTTTCTTT. This sequence encodes CASSTNKNTEAFF.

The chain employs TRBV18 and TRBJ1-5; D is ambiguous. The CDR3 runs 14 residues. Trimming took off 8 bases at V and 2 bases at J, with 13 bases between the two ends. The germline CDR1 and CDR2 sequences are KGHSH and LQKENI. The CDR3, as DNA: TGTGCCAGCGTGAAAACTTCGGGCAATCAGCCCCAGCATTTT. It yields the protein CASVKTSGNQPQHF.

The chain employs TRBV10-3 and TRBJ1-5; D is uncertain. This CDR3 is 13 amino acids long. In germline, CDR1 is ENHRY, CDR2 SYGVKD. Trimming shortened V by 2 bases and J by 7 bases, and 9 bases separated the two germline ends. CDR3 nucleotide sequence: TGTGCCATCAGTGAGGGGTGGGAACAGCCCCAGCATTTT. Translated: CAISEGWEQPQHF.

The chain employs TRBV9 and TRBJ2-3; D possibly matches TRBD1 or TRBD2 (5 bases each). Looked up from germline, CDR1 is SGDLS and CDR2 is YYNGEE. This CDR3 is built from 14 residues. The V and J ends lost 3 bases and 5 bases respectively, with 13 bases between them. CDR3 sequence reads: CASSDRSRGDTQYF. The CDR3 DNA reads as TGTGCCAGCAGCGACAGGAGCCGGGGAGATACGCAGTATTTT.

The chain has TRBV28 and TRBJ1-5; 10 positions match TRBD1. CDR3 size: 15 residues. Germline V gene lookup returns CDR1 MDHEN and CDR2 SYDVKM. Trimming took 5 bases from V and 5 from J; bases not matched to a gene: 6. CDR3: CASSRTGGIHQPQHF. CDR3 nucleotides: TGTGCCAGCAGTCGGACAGGGGGAATTCATCAGCCCCAGCATTTT.

J is TRBJ1-6 and V is TRBV4-3; D is ambiguous. The CDR3 consists of 15 residues. Germline values: CDR1 LGHNA, CDR2 YSLEER. V lost 4 bases to trimming and J lost 8 bases, with 15 bases between them. The CDR3 coding sequence is TGCGCCAGCAGCCCTACTACGAGGGCCGATTCACCCCTCCACTTT. Encoded protein: CASSPTTRADSPLHF.

The J gene is TRBJ1-5, the V gene TRBV6-1; D is perhaps TRBD1 (6 bases). The CDR3 runs 15 residues. CDR1 and CDR2 from the germline V gene are MNHNS and SASEGT. The V and J ends lost 9 bases and 0 bases respectively, with 15 bases between them. The CDR3 here is CASCAQGHSNQPQHF. The CDR3 nucleotides are TGTGCCAGTTGCGCTCAGGGGCATAGCAATCAGCCCCAGCATTTT.

The rearrangement links TRBV5-8 to TRBJ2-5; D gene unclear. V gave up 0 bases and J gave up 5 bases, with 11 bases separating them. This CDR3 has 14 residues. Germline V lookup: CDR1 SGHTS, CDR2 YDEGEE. The CDR3 here is CASSLALPPETQYF. The CDR3 coding sequence is TGTGCCAGCAGCTTGGCCTTACCCCCGGAGACCCAGTACTTC.

This chain links TRBV5-1 with TRBJ1-1; perhaps TRBD1 as D (6 bases). Trimming left V 3 bases short and J 5 bases short, with 14 bases between. The CDR3 totals 14 residues. CDR1 and CDR2 (germline): SGHRS, YFSETQ. The CDR3 spells CASSSRQEWTEAFF. In DNA form, the CDR3 reads TGCGCCAGCAGCTCACGACAGGAATGGACTGAAGCTTTCTTT. Full variable domain (outside the CDR3, taken from reference TRBV5-1 and TRBJ1-1): KAGVTQTPRYLIKTRGQQVTLSCSPISGHRSVSWYQQTPGQGLQFLFEYFSETQRNKGNFPGRFSGRQFSNSRSEMNVSTLELGDSALYLCASSSRQEWTEAFFGQGTRLTVV.

V and J are TRBV5-1 and TRBJ2-5; TRBD2 matches 8 bases. After removal of 4 bases from V and 4 bases from J, the junction contained 9 bases not matched to a gene. Germline V CDR1 and CDR2: SGHRS, YFSETQ. The CDR3 has 15 residues. The CDR3 sequence: CASSPSRSGGETQYF. As DNA, the CDR3 is TGCGCCAGCAGCCCTTCCAGGAGCGGGGGAGAGACCCAGTACTTC.

This clone was seen more than once but under ten times. The sample contains more than one DNA sequence encoding this CDR3. The rearrangement links TRBV28 to TRBJ1-2; no reliable D call. The germline V gene encodes CDR1 MDHEN and CDR2 SYDVKM. V shed 6 bases and J shed 3 bases, with 5 bases lying between them. This CDR3 is built from 11 residues. Written as DNA, the CDR3 is TGTGCCAGCAGCCGGGACTATGGCTACACCTTC. Translated, it gives CASSRDYGYTF.

The gene calls are TRBV6-5 and TRBJ1-1; D ambiguous. Germline assignment: CDR1 MNHEY and CDR2 SVGAGI. This CDR3 has 14 residues. Trimming removed 2 bases from V and 8 bases from J, with 15 bases in between. The CDR3 DNA follows: TGTGCCAGCAGTTACGGCGTGTCGGAGGAAGAAGCTTTCTTT. It yields the protein CASSYGVSEEEAFF.

The chain links TRBV7-2 to TRBJ1-2, with TRBD1 matching over 11 bases. Germline CDR1 reads SGHTA; CDR2 reads FQGNSA. This CDR3 region has 16 residues. The trim removed 5 bases at V and 1 base at J, leaving 6 bases unmatched. The CDR3 DNA reads as TGTGCCAGCAGCCCCCGGGACAGGGGGTTTAACTATGGCTACACCTTC. Amino acids: CASSPRDRGFNYGYTF.

The DNA for the CDR3 is TGTGCCAGCAGTCCATCACAGGCCTCCTACGAGCAGTACTTC. Translating gives CASSPSQASYEQYF. The chain employs TRBV2 and TRBJ2-7, with TRBD1 as a possible D gene (5 bases). The CDR3 runs 14 residues. Germline V lookup: CDR1 SNHLY, CDR2 FYNNEI. Trimming pared 5 bases from V and 0 bases from J, leaving 11 bases between.

About this clone: The same CDR3 can be traced to other DNA sequences in this sample. The chain links TRBV4-2 to TRBJ1-5; a weak D match, TRBD1 (5 bases). The CDR3 runs to 15 residues. Germline V lookup: CDR1 LGHNA, CDR2 YNFKEQ. The ends were cut back, 0 bases at V and 2 bases at J, with 8 bases in the middle. The CDR3 is CASSQDSRGNQPQHF. DNA of the CDR3: TGTGCCAGCAGCCAAGATTCCAGGGGCAATCAGCCCCAGCATTTT.

This clone appeared a single time. The chain has TRBV19 and TRBJ1-5; 7 bases are shared with TRBD1. The CDR3 extends over 15 amino acids. Trimming cost V 3 bases and J 6 bases; bases outside gene matches: 8. Per germline, CDR1 LNHDA and CDR2 SQIVND (reference sequence). CDR3 DNA: TGTGCCAGTAGTATGGATAGGGGGCTGACTCAGCCCCAGCATTTT. Its protein is CASSMDRGLTQPQHF.

V and J are TRBV19 and TRBJ2-1, with 7 bases identical to TRBD1. This CDR3 is 14 amino acids long. With V trimmed by 7 bases and J by 0 bases, 3 bases remained unmatched. Looked up from germline, CDR1 is LNHDA and CDR2 is SQIVND (reference sequence). The CDR3: CASTRDSSYNEQFF. Written as DNA, the CDR3 is TGTGCCAGTACCCGGGACAGCTCCTACAATGAGCAGTTCTTC.

The chain has TRBV30 and TRBJ2-7; 9 nucleotides line up with TRBD1. After removal of 3 bases from V and 3 bases from J, the junction contained 9 bases not matched to a gene. The CDR3 spans 15 residues. From germline, CDR1 is GTSNPN and CDR2 SVGIG (reference sequence). The CDR3 DNA reads as TGTGCCTGGAGCTTAGGGACAGGGCGCAGCTACGAGCAGTACTTC. Amino acid sequence: CAWSLGTGRSYEQYF.

The chain employs TRBV2 and TRBJ2-3, with D perhaps TRBD1 or TRBD2 (5 bases each). The CDR3 length is 12 residues. The germline CDR1 and CDR2 sequences are SNHLY and FYNNEI. Trimming cost V 5 bases and J 5 bases, with 8 bases left between them. Written as DNA, the CDR3 is TGTGCCAGCAGTAGAGGGGAAGATACGCAGTATTTT. This gives the protein CASSRGEDTQYF.

V and J are TRBV5-1 and TRBJ1-1; TRBD1 is a possible D gene (6 bases). This CDR3 has 16 residues. The germline gives CDR1 SGHRS, CDR2 YFSETQ. Trimming pared 3 bases from V and 7 bases from J, leaving 22 bases between. The CDR3 is CASSSNPGEQGLEAFF. CDR3 bases: TGCGCCAGCAGCTCCAATCCAGGCGAACAGGGACTTGAAGCTTTCTTT.

The genes are TRBV27 and TRBJ2-7; 8 nucleotides align to TRBD1. V gave up 7 bases and J gave up 1 base; unmatched junction bases: 12. The CDR3 is 16 amino acids. Per the germline V gene, CDR1 is MNHEY and CDR2 is SMNVEV (reference sequence). DNA of the CDR3: TGTGCCAGCAACTCTTTGAGGACAGGGAATTCCTACGAGCAGTACTTC. It translates to CASNSLRTGNSYEQYF.

V and J are TRBV7-6 and TRBJ1-2, with TRBD1 matching over 10 bases. CDR3 length: 19 residues. V shed 2 bases, J shed 0 bases, and the junction held 12 bases outside the gene matches. Looked up from germline, CDR1 is SGHVS and CDR2 is FNYEAQ. CDR3 DNA sequence: TGTGCCAGCAGCTTATCCTGGGGGACAGGGGCTCTAGCTAACTATGGCTACACCTTC. Translating gives CASSLSWGTGALANYGYTF.

The chain combines TRBV9 with TRBJ2-7, with D tentatively TRBD2 (5 bases). Germline CDR1 and CDR2: SGDLS and YYNGEE. Trimming took 0 bases from V and 5 from J, leaving 12 bases between them. CDR3 length: 14 residues. CDR3 residues: CASSVEPSNNEQYF. CDR3 DNA sequence: TGTGCCAGCAGCGTAGAGCCTAGCAACAACGAGCAGTACTTC.

CDR3: CASSFGTGMSGELFF. As DNA, the CDR3 is TGCGCCAGCAGCTTTGGTACAGGGATGTCCGGGGAGCTGTTTTTT. The gene calls are TRBV5-1 and TRBJ2-2; D perhaps matches TRBD1 (6 bases). The CDR3 extends over 15 amino acids. The V gene lost 2 bases and the J gene lost 6 bases, with 14 bases spanning the gap. CDR1 is SGHRS, CDR2 YFSETQ, per germline.

This chain connects TRBV4-1 to TRBJ2-7; perhaps TRBD2 as D (5 bases). In germline, CDR1 is MGHRA, CDR2 YSYEKL. The CDR3 runs to 16 residues. Deletions cut 0 bases from V and 3 bases from J, with 15 bases between. Here the CDR3 DNA reads TGCGCCAGCAGCCAAGAAGAACACCGGGAAGTCTACGAGCAGTACTTC. This gives the protein CASSQEEHREVYEQYF.

The chain is built from TRBV7-9 and TRBJ1-1; TRBD1 matches at 7 bases. The CDR3 is 17 residues long. V shed 1 base, J shed 2 bases, and the junction held 10 bases outside the gene matches. Germline-derived CDR1 and CDR2 are SEHNR and FQNEAQ (reference sequence). The chain's CDR3 is CASSLERQGPANTEAFF. In nucleotides, the CDR3 is TGTGCCAGCAGCTTAGAACGACAGGGACCCGCTAACACTGAAGCTTTCTTT.

The CDR3 sequence is CSVEDHDRGNTQYF. In nucleotides, the CDR3 is TGCAGCGTTGAAGATCATGACAGGGGGAATACGCAGTATTTT. The J gene is TRBJ2-3, the V gene TRBV29-1; 9 bases match TRBD1. V gave up 0 bases and J gave up 7 bases; unmatched junction bases: 5. The CDR3 contains 14 residues. Germline values: CDR1 SQVTM, CDR2 ANQGSEA.